Below, 24 T cell receptor beta chains from the same sample are listed, as sequenced in a study of chemoradiotherapy in HPV16-positive cancers. Clones were sequenced by immunoSEQ multiplex PCR, and TCRdb holds only the in-frame ones, with some missing. The sample records 2,000 to 2,500 clones, over 80% being singletons. This specimen consisted of tumor tissue, obtained from a patient who underwent chemoradiotherapy. The receptor source for this set is a human donor with HPV-associated anogenital cancer.

The rearrangement joins TRBV10-2 to TRBJ2-1, with D tentatively TRBD2 (6 bases). The V and J ends lost 3 bases and 4 bases respectively, with 13 bases between them. Germline V CDR1 and CDR2: WSHSY, SAAADI. This CDR3 comprises 15 residues. CDR3 sequence: CASSEGSGLYNEQFF. CDR3 in DNA: TGCGCCAGCAGTGAAGGTAGCGGCCTTTACAATGAGCAGTTCTTC.

This chain uses TRBV5-5 with TRBJ2-2; D ambiguous. V dropped 1 base and J dropped 8 bases, with 9 bases sitting between them. This CDR3 spans 13 amino acids. Per germline, CDR1 SGHKS and CDR2 YYEKEE (reference sequence). The CDR3 bases are TGTGCCAGCAGCTTGAAGTCGTTTGGGGAGCTGTTTTTT. Its protein is CASSLKSFGELFF.

This clone was observed once. The V and J genes are TRBV14 and TRBJ2-5; 8 bases map to TRBD2. CDR1 SGHDN and CDR2 FVKESK come from the germline V gene. The V segment lost 7 bases and the J segment 4 bases; nucleotides outside the gene matches: 11. The CDR3 is made up of 15 amino acids. The DNA for the CDR3 is TGTGCCAGCAAAGGGGATCTTGCGGGAGGAGAGACCCAGTACTTC. It codes for CASKGDLAGGETQYF.

The V and J genes are TRBV27 and TRBJ2-7; D may be TRBD2 (5 bases). In germline, CDR1 is MNHEY, CDR2 SMNVEV (reference sequence). Trimming cost V 2 bases and J 9 bases, with 11 bases left between them. The CDR3 contains 12 residues. The CDR3 DNA follows: TGTGCCAGCAGTTTACGAGGGCTGAGGCAGTACTTC. Translation gives CASSLRGLRQYF.

This chain uses TRBV11-3 with TRBJ2-3; 11 bases are shared with TRBD2. Germline CDR1 SGHNT, CDR2 YENEEA. J lost 5 bases, V lost 4 bases, and 14 bases had no gene match. This CDR3 has 18 amino acids. CDR3 sequence: CASSSDLLLAGEGDTQYF. The CDR3 region has the DNA TGTGCCAGCAGCTCGGACCTACTACTAGCGGGAGAGGGAGATACGCAGTATTTT.

The chain is built from TRBV11-3 and TRBJ2-2, with 7 bases lining up with TRBD2. The V gene's germline CDR1 is SGHNT and CDR2 YENEEA. V lost 5 bases, J lost 4 bases, and 4 bases stayed unmatched. CDR3 length: 14 residues. The CDR3, as DNA: TGTGCCAGCAGCGCGGGCGGGGGCACCGGGGAGCTGTTTTTT. It codes for CASSAGGGTGELFF.

The gene calls are TRBV9 and TRBJ1-5; D not certain. CDR1 is SGDLS and CDR2 is YYNGEE in the germline V gene. This CDR3 has 17 amino acids. The germline V and J ends were trimmed by 0 bases and 0 bases, with 13 bases remaining between them. The CDR3 region is CASSVGRFEGSNQPQHF. The CDR3 bases are TGTGCCAGCAGCGTAGGTAGGTTTGAGGGTAGCAATCAGCCCCAGCATTTT.

The chain couples TRBV7-7 to TRBJ2-6; D call uncertain. This CDR3 contains 18 residues. Germline V gene data show CDR1 as SSHAT and CDR2 as FNYEAQ (reference sequence). Trimming took off 5 bases at V and 5 bases at J, with 22 bases between the two ends. The CDR3 spells CASSGVAKPQSRANVLTF. As DNA, the CDR3 is TGTGCCAGCAGCGGTGTGGCTAAGCCACAAAGTCGGGCCAACGTCCTGACTTTC.

The chain recombines TRBV6-4 with TRBJ2-1; TRBD2 aligns across 7 bases. V trimming: 0 bases; J trimming: 6 bases; junction bases outside the gene matches: 5. The CDR3 is made up of 15 amino acids. Per germline, CDR1 MRHNA and CDR2 SNTAGT. This chain's CDR3 is CASSDSRGESNEQFF. The CDR3 nucleotides are TGTGCCAGCAGTGACTCACGGGGGGAGTCCAATGAGCAGTTCTTC.

Details on this clone: The junction differs from germline at one of its ends, possibly a read error. The V gene is TRBV28, the J gene TRBJ2-1; D unclear. Germline CDR1 is MDHEN and CDR2 is SYDVKM. The CDR3 loop spans 15 amino acids. CDR3 amino acids: CASSGRPVSYNGQFF. CDR3 coding DNA: TGTGCCAGCAGCGGGCGACCCGTTTCCTACAATGGGCAGTTCTTC.

This sequence joins TRBV7-9 and TRBJ2-2; 8 bases match TRBD2. The germline gives CDR1 SEHNR, CDR2 FQNEAQ (reference sequence). The CDR3 is 16 amino acids. V lost 2 bases to trimming and J lost 6 bases; unmatched junction nucleotides: 8. The CDR3: CASSLPGSTSAGELFF. In nucleotides, the CDR3 is TGTGCCAGCAGCTTACCGGGATCGACTAGCGCCGGGGAGCTGTTTTTT.

The V gene is TRBV29-1, the J gene TRBJ1-4; the D is unclear. Germline-derived CDR1 and CDR2 are SQVTM and ANQGSEA. Trimming removed 4 bases at V and 0 bases at J, with 6 bases between. The CDR3 is 13 residues long. Here the CDR3 DNA reads TGCAGCGTTGGGCGGTCAACTAATGAAAAACTGTTTTTT. It yields the protein CSVGRSTNEKLFF.

The chain has TRBV10-2 and TRBJ2-2; a weak D match, TRBD1 (6 bases). Between the trimmed V and J ends, which lost 3 bases and 5 bases, there was a span of 16 bases. CDR1 is WSHSY and CDR2 is SAAADI in the germline V gene. The CDR3 loop spans 16 amino acids. The DNA of the CDR3 is TGCGCCAGCAGTGAATGGGGCAGGGGACGGACCGGGGAGCTGTTTTTT. Protein sequence: CASSEWGRGRTGELFF.

The V and J genes are TRBV10-3 and TRBJ2-5; perhaps TRBD1 as D (6 bases). The germline CDR1 and CDR2 sequences are ENHRY and SYGVKD. The germline V and J ends were trimmed by 4 bases and 2 bases, with 17 bases remaining between them. The length of the CDR3 is 16 residues. The CDR3 spells CAISATQGPPQETQYF. The CDR3 region has the DNA TGTGCCATCAGTGCAACTCAGGGGCCTCCTCAAGAGACCCAGTACTTC.

The V call is TRBV7-2, the J call TRBJ1-5; 7 bases line up with TRBD1. The germline V gene has CDR1 SGHTA and CDR2 FQGNSA. This CDR3 has 15 amino acids. V dropped 5 bases and J dropped 7; count of bases not matched to a gene: 11. CDR3 residues: CASSLWDSTGQPQHF. As DNA, the CDR3 is TGTGCCAGCAGCCTCTGGGACAGCACGGGGCAGCCCCAGCATTTT.

The chain is built from TRBV18 and TRBJ2-2, with a tentative D call TRBD1 (6 bases). V was shortened by 1 base and J by 4 bases, with 10 bases between the two germline ends. The CDR3 loop spans 15 amino acids. The germline gives CDR1 KGHSH, CDR2 LQKENI. In DNA form, the CDR3 reads TGTGCCAGCTCACCACAGACAGGCTCCACCGGGGAGCTGTTTTTT. Translating gives CASSPQTGSTGELFF.

The rearrangement uses TRBV29-1 and TRBJ2-2, with 10 positions matching TRBD2. J lost 4 bases, V lost 6 bases, and 2 bases had no gene match. This CDR3 comprises 13 residues. The germline V gene encodes CDR1 SQVTM and CDR2 ANQGSEA. The CDR3 sequence: CSVLAGITGELFF. The DNA for the CDR3 is TGCAGCGTACTAGCGGGAATCACCGGGGAGCTGTTTTTT.

This clone has just a few counts. This chain uses TRBV6-1 with TRBJ2-7, with D tentatively TRBD2 (6 bases). Trimming stripped 2 bases from V and 4 bases from J, with 18 bases between. The CDR3 contains 16 residues. Germline CDR1 and CDR2: MNHNS and SASEGT. The CDR3 sequence: CASSEPVAGRAYEQYF. In DNA form, the CDR3 reads TGTGCCAGCAGTGAACCCGTGGCGGGAAGGGCTTACGAGCAGTACTTC.

Here the CDR3 reads CASSDRSYEQYF. The DNA of the CDR3 is TGTGCCAGTAGTGACCGATCCTACGAGCAGTACTTC. The V and J genes are TRBV19 and TRBJ2-7; unclear D gene. The CDR3 runs to 12 residues. Germline CDR1 reads LNHDA; CDR2 reads SQIVND (reference sequence). V lost 5 bases and J 1 base, leaving 6 bases between the germline ends. Variable domain in full (rest from reference TRBV19 and TRBJ2-7): DGGITQSPKYLFRKEGQNVTLSCEQNLNHDAMYWYRQDPGQGLRLIYYSQIVNDFQKGDIAEGYSVSREKKESFPLTVTSAQKNPTAFYLCASSDRSYEQYFGPGTRLTVT.

This clone appeared a single time. The chain uses TRBV6-1 and TRBJ2-5, with D perhaps TRBD1 or TRBD2 (7 bases each). CDR3 length equals 15 residues. Trimming removed 3 bases from V and 5 bases from J, with 16 bases in between. CDR1 is MNHNS and CDR2 is SASEGT in the germline V gene. The CDR3 DNA is TGTGCCAGCAGTGATGGGTCAGGGGGGGAGGAGACCCAGTACTTC. Protein sequence: CASSDGSGGEETQYF.

The chain combines TRBV4-1 with TRBJ2-1, with 7 positions matching TRBD1. The length of the CDR3 is 16 residues. Germline loops: CDR1 MGHRA, CDR2 YSYEKL. The J segment lost 6 bases and the V segment lost 1 base, leaving 9 bases of the junction unmatched. The chain's CDR3 is CASSQADRAGSNEQFF. The DNA for the CDR3 is TGCGCCAGCAGCCAAGCCGACAGGGCCGGGTCCAATGAGCAGTTCTTC.

The table lists this clone with a few counts. This chain uses TRBV9 with TRBJ2-3; D gene uncertain. In germline, CDR1 is SGDLS, CDR2 YYNGEE. This CDR3 is built from 14 residues. Trimming pared 0 bases from V and 3 bases from J, leaving 8 bases between. The DNA of the CDR3 is TGTGCCAGCAGCGTAGTTAGTTTTACAGATACGCAGTATTTT. It is translated as CASSVVSFTDTQYF.

J is TRBJ2-2 and V is TRBV6-1; 7 nucleotides match TRBD2. Looked up from germline, CDR1 is MNHNS and CDR2 is SASEGT. V lost 3 bases, J lost 6 bases, and 7 bases stayed unmatched. The CDR3 consists of 15 residues. CDR3 protein: CASSEGGLSPGELFF. CDR3 sequence (DNA): TGTGCCAGCAGTGAGGGAGGGCTTTCACCCGGGGAGCTGTTTTTT.

The chain combines TRBV7-9 with TRBJ1-2, with TRBD1 matching 12 bases. Germline loops: CDR1 SEHNR, CDR2 FQNEAQ (reference sequence). This CDR3 spans 14 amino acids. J gave up 7 bases and V 7 bases, and 7 bases lay outside the gene matches. The CDR3 region has the DNA TGTGCCAGCACTCCGGGGACAGGGGGCGGTGGCTACACCTTC. This translates into CASTPGTGGGGYTF. Variable domain in full (rest from reference TRBV7-9 and TRBJ1-2): DTGVSQNPRHKITKRGQNVTFRCDPISEHNRLYWYRQTLGQGPEFLTYFQNEAQLEKSRLLSDRFSAERPKGSFSTLEIQRTEQGDSAMYLCASTPGTGGGGYTFGSGTRLTVV.